This TCR beta chain was captured by sequencing in a study of T cell responses to AZD1222 COVID-19 vaccine. Broader study findings: Spike-spanning, vaccine-associated CD4 TCRs were dominant at 160-218 and 743-854. Every sample of the repertoires postdated the peak T cell response.

Some clones are missing from TCRdb's copy, which holds only in-frame ones; the method was immunoSEQ multiplex PCR. Of approximately 160,000 clones listed, 90% are singletons. CDR1 SGDLS and CDR2 YYNGEE come from the germline V gene. The CDR3 is 16 amino acids. V lost 0 bases to trimming and J lost 5 bases, with 18 bases between them. Of note for this clone: Its target is unknown.

The clonotype was recovered from an adult in good health. This chain links TRBV9 with TRBJ2-7, with D possibly being TRBD1 (7 bases). The sequencing used peripheral blood, collected on day 0 of AZD1222 vaccination. CDR3 nucleotide sequence: TGTGCCAGCAGCGTAGCTCCGAGAGGGGGCGGGGACGAGCAGTACTTC. It specifies CASSVAPRGGGDEQYF.